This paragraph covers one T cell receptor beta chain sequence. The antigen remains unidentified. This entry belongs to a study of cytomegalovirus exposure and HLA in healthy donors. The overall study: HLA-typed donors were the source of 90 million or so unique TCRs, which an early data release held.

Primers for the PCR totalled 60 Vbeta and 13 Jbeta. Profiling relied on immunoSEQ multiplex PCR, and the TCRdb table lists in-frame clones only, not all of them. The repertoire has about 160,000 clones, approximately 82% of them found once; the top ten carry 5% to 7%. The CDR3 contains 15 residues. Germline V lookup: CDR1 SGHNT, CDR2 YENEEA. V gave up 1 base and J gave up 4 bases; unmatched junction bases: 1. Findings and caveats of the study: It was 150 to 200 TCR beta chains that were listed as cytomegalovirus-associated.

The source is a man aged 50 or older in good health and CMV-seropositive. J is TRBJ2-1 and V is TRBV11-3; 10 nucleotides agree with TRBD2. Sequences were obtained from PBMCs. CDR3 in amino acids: CASSLGSGGYNEQFF. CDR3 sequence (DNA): TGTGCCAGCAGCTTAGGTAGCGGGGGGTACAATGAGCAGTTCTTC.